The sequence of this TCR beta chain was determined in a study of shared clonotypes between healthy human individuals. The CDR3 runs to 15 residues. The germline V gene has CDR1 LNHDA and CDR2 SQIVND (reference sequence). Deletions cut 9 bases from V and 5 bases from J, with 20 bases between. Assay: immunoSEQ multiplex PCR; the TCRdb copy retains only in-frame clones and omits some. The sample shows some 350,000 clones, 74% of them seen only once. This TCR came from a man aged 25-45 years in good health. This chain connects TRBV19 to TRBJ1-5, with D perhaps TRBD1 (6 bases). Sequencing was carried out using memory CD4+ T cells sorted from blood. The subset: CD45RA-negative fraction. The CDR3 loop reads CASAPEQGGHQPQHF. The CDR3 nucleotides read TGTGCCAGCGCGCCGGAACAGGGAGGGCATCAGCCCCAGCATTTT.